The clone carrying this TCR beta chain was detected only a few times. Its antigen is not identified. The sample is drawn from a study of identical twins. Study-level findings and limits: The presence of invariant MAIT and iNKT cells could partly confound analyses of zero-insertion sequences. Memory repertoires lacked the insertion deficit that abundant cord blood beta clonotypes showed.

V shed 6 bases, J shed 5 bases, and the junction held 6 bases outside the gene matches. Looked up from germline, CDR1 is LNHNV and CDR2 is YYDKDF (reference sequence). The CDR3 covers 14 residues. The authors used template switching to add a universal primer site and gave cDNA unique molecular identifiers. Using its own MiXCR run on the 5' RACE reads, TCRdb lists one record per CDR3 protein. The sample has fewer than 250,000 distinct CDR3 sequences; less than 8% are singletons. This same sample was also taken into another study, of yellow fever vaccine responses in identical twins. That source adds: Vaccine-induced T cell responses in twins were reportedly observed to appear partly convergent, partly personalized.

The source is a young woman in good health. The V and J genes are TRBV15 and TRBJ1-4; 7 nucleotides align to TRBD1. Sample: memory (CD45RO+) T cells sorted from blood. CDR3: CATRTDRLNEKLFF. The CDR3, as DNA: TGTGCCACCAGAACGGACAGGCTGAATGAAAAACTGTTTTTT.